These T cell receptor beta chains were read from a single sample in a study of naive and memory T cell subsets. One entry per CDR3 protein results from TCRdb running MiXCR on the UMI-ligation and nested PCR reads. The top ten clones hold over 0.11% of a sample with over 90,000 distinct CDR3 sequences, roughly 12% of them seen once. Sequencing input: naive CD4+ T cells from blood. The receptors here all came from a human donor in good health. Both conserved end residues are part of each CDR3. A D gene is named only where the DNA matches it firmly. Size is omitted from some rows. Given values are once, few, many or a class for expanded clones.

d_call j_call v_call clone_size cdr3_aa cdr3_nt
TRBD2 TRBJ2-7 TRBV7-9 . CASSTTSGIVYEQYF TGTGCCAGCAGCACGACTAGCGGCATAGTCTACGAGCAGTACTTC
. TRBJ2-7 TRBV11-1 . CASSSPAGGDHEQYF TGTGCCAGCAGTAGTCCGGCGGGTGGGGACCACGAGCAGTACTTC
. TRBJ2-4 TRBV13 many CASKRGGTKNIQYF TGTGCCAGCAAGAGGGGGGGGACCAAAAACATTCAGTACTTC
TRBD2 TRBJ2-1 TRBV6-5 . CASSYRLSGLAGVFEQFF TGTGCCAGCAGTTACCGGCTGTCGGGACTAGCGGGAGTTTTTGAGCAGTTCTTC
. TRBJ2-3 TRBV12-3/TRBV12-4 . CASSSQLGIDTQYF TGTGCCAGCAGTTCTCAGCTAGGGATAGATACGCAGTATTTT
. TRBJ1-4 TRBV7-9 . CASSLGGTDEKLFF TGTGCCAGCAGCTTAGGAGGAACGGATGAAAAACTGTTTTTT
. TRBJ1-2 TRBV5-1 many CASSSKGEYGYTF TGCGCCAGCAGCTCTAAGGGGGAATATGGCTACACCTTC
. TRBJ2-7 TRBV30 many CAWSHGGKEGEQYF TGTGCCTGGAGCCATGGGGGGAAAGAAGGCGAGCAGTACTTC
. TRBJ2-1 TRBV30 few CAWTFGSYNEQFF TGTGCCTGGACATTTGGCTCCTACAATGAGCAGTTCTTC
TRBD2 TRBJ2-7 TRBV12-3/TRBV12-4 . CASSSIAGAKGEQYF TGTGCCAGCAGTTCGATAGCGGGAGCAAAGGGAGAGCAGTACTTC
TRBD1 TRBJ2-7 TRBV9 few CASSATGTGAYEQYF TGTGCCAGCAGCGCAACCGGGACAGGGGCCTACGAGCAGTACTTC
TRBD2 TRBJ2-7 TRBV12-3/TRBV12-4 . CASSFARTSGIGEQYF TGTGCCAGCAGTTTCGCCCGGACTAGCGGGATCGGAGAGCAGTACTTC
TRBD2 TRBJ2-5 TRBV29-1 . CSVELRLAETQYF TGCAGCGTTGAACTCAGACTAGCGGAGACCCAGTACTTC
TRBD2 TRBJ2-7 TRBV7-8 many CASSSLRLAGAYEQYF TGTGCCAGCAGCTCACTAAGACTAGCGGGGGCCTACGAGCAGTACTTC
. TRBJ2-1 TRBV4-2 many CASSQKPLSNEQFF TGTGCCAGCAGCCAAAAACCCCTTAGCAATGAGCAGTTCTTC
TRBD1 TRBJ1-5 TRBV20-1 once CGALQGAGQPQHF TGCGGTGCCCTCCAGGGGGCTGGCCAGCCCCAGCATTTT
. TRBJ2-3 TRBV29-1 many CSAPDSDTDTQYF TGCAGCGCCCCGGACAGTGATACAGATACGCAGTATTTT
TRBD1 TRBJ2-1 TRBV24-1 . CATASDRGANEQFF TGTGCCACCGCGAGTGACAGGGGTGCCAATGAGCAGTTCTTC
. TRBJ1-5 TRBV7-6 . CASSLKPVDQPQHF TGTGCCAGCAGCTTAAAGCCAGTCGATCAGCCCCAGCATTTT